The 11 T cell receptor beta chains in this list originate from one sample, sequenced in a study of T cell changes during pregnancy in multiple sclerosis. Clones were sequenced by immunoSEQ multiplex PCR, and TCRdb holds only the in-frame ones, with some missing. Of about 40,000 clones in the sample, about 85% were seen once. The source material was CD4+ T cells from peripheral blood mononuclear cells, sampled after pregnancy. Receptor source: a female donor with multiple sclerosis, enrolled in a pregnancy study.

The CDR3 spells CASSLDSYEQYF. CDR3 bases: TGTGCCAGCAGCTTAGATAGCTACGAGCAGTACTTC. The rearrangement joins TRBV11-2 to TRBJ2-7, with D unclear. Per the germline V gene, CDR1 is SGHAT and CDR2 is FQNNGV. The CDR3 has 12 amino acids. V was trimmed by 0 bases and J by 3 bases, leaving 3 bases between them.

This sequence joins TRBV7-3 and TRBJ1-1, with D hard to call. The V end was cut by 5 bases, the J end by 4 bases, with 11 bases between. CDR1 and CDR2 from the germline V gene are SGHTA and FQGTGA. CDR3 length equals 13 residues. CDR3: CASSRTAGTEAFF. DNA for the CDR3: TGTGCCAGCAGCCGTACAGCGGGCACTGAAGCTTTCTTT.

The rearrangement uses TRBV10-3 and TRBJ1-2; tentatively, D is TRBD1 (5 bases). Between the trimmed V and J ends, which lost 6 bases and 3 bases, there was a span of 17 bases. Germline-derived CDR1 and CDR2 are ENHRY and SYGVKD. The CDR3 spans 15 residues. The CDR3 spells CAIRTVQDFHYGYTF. CDR3 coding DNA: TGTGCCATCAGGACGGTACAGGATTTCCACTATGGCTACACCTTC.

J is TRBJ1-5 and V is TRBV10-3, with 7 bases lining up with TRBD1. With V trimmed by 9 bases and J by 7 bases, 12 bases remained unmatched. CDR1 ENHRY and CDR2 SYGVKD come from the germline V gene. This CDR3 is 14 amino acids long. The CDR3 sequence: CAISPRQGGQPQHF. CDR3 coding DNA: TGTGCCATTTCCCCCCGGCAGGGGGGACAGCCCCAGCATTTT.

V is TRBV9 and J is TRBJ2-5; D is possibly TRBD1 (6 bases). The CDR3 runs 14 residues. V dropped 2 bases and J dropped 2 bases, with 10 bases sitting between them. Germline-derived CDR1 and CDR2 are SGDLS and YYNGEE. CDR3 sequence: CASSVGQLQETQYF. The CDR3, as DNA: TGTGCCAGCAGCGTCGGACAGCTACAAGAGACCCAGTACTTC.

CDR3 in DNA: TGTGCCAGCAGCTTTGCCGGGGGGCATGGCTACACCTTC. Translation: CASSFAGGHGYTF. The chain has TRBV5-4 and TRBJ1-2; D might be TRBD1 (6 bases). The CDR3 contains 13 residues. Germline assignment: CDR1 SGHNT and CDR2 YYREEE (reference sequence). V was shortened by 2 bases and J by 6 bases, with 11 bases between the two germline ends.

J is TRBJ2-2 and V is TRBV7-3; D is unresolved. Trimming shortened V by 2 bases and J by 4 bases, and 17 bases separated the two germline ends. The CDR3 covers 17 residues. The germline V gene has CDR1 SGHTA and CDR2 FQGTGA. The CDR3 sequence: CASSLDNARLGTGELFF. The CDR3 DNA is TGTGCCAGCAGCTTAGATAATGCCCGACTTGGCACCGGGGAGCTGTTTTTT. The full variable domain, its missing parts supplied by reference TRBV7-3 and TRBJ2-2, is GAGVSQTPSNKVTEKGKYVELRCDPISGHTALYWYRQSLGQGPEFLIYFQGTGAADDSGLPNDRFFAVRPEGSVSTLKIQRTERGDSAVYLCASSLDNARLGTGELFFGEGSRLTVL.

CDR3 sequence reads: CASSFDRGGVGEAFF. DNA of the CDR3: TGTGCCAGCAGCTTTGACAGGGGAGGGGTGGGTGAAGCTTTCTTT. The chain employs TRBV7-2 and TRBJ1-1, with 8 bases that match TRBD1. The germline V gene has CDR1 SGHTA and CDR2 FQGNSA. This CDR3 is built from 15 residues. Unmatched junction bases numbered 10, after V lost 3 bases and J lost 7 bases.

The chain uses TRBV9 and TRBJ2-1; 8 bases align to TRBD2. CDR1 is SGDLS, CDR2 YYNGEE, per germline. The V gene end was trimmed by 0 bases and the J gene end by 3 bases; junction bases not matched to a gene: 5. The CDR3 spans 16 residues. The CDR3 is CASSVAPGGGYNEQFF. The CDR3, as DNA: TGTGCCAGCAGCGTAGCCCCGGGGGGGGGCTACAATGAGCAGTTCTTC.

The chain recombines TRBV11-2 with TRBJ2-1; D is perhaps TRBD1 (5 bases). The V gene's germline CDR1 is SGHAT and CDR2 FQNNGV. This CDR3 comprises 14 residues. The V end was cut by 2 bases, the J end by 4 bases, with 9 bases between. As DNA, the CDR3 is TGTGCCAGCAGCTTAATAAAGGGGTACAATGAGCAGTTCTTC. Residues: CASSLIKGYNEQFF.

The gene calls are TRBV6-5 and TRBJ2-3; TRBD2 aligns across 9 bases. From germline, CDR1 is MNHEY and CDR2 SVGAGI. V trimming: 2 bases; J trimming: 0 bases; junction bases outside the gene matches: 3. The CDR3 covers 16 residues. The CDR3 region has the DNA TGTGCCAGCAGTTACGGCAGCGGGGGGAGCACAGATACGCAGTATTTT. Amino acid sequence: CASSYGSGGSTDTQYF.